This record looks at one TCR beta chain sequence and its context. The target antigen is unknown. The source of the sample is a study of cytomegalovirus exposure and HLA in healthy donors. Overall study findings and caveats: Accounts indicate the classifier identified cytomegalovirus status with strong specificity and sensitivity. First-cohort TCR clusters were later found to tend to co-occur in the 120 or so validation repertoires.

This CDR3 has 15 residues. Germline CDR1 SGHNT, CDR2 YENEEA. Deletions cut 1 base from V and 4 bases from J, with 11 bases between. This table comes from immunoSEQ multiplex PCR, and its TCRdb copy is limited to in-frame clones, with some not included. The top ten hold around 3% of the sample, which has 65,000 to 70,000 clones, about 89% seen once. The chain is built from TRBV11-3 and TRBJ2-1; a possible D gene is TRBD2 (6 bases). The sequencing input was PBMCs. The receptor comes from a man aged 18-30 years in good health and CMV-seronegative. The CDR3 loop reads CASSLGLVEYNEQFF. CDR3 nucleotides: TGTGCCAGCAGCTTAGGACTAGTGGAATACAATGAGCAGTTCTTC.